This TCR beta chain was profiled in a study of T cells in Graves' hyperthyroidism and ophthalmopathy. For this clonotype: As yet, its antigen is unknown.

RNA transcripts were the template for amplifying TCR beta CDR3 regions. RT-PCR in the first round (using the HTBI primer set) targeted the TCR CDR3. TCRdb used MiXCR to reprocess the multiplex PCR reads, holding one entry per CDR3 protein. The table has 400,000 to 600,000 distinct CDR3 sequences, roughly 20% seen once. Overall study findings and caveats: The blood repertoire included most of the expanded thyroid clonotypes above 0.001.

Germline CDR1 MNHEY, CDR2 SVGEGT. V was clipped by 0 bases and J by 3 bases, with 18 bases between them. The CDR3 consists of 17 residues. The sequence came from a man between 18 and 35 years old with Graves' hyperthyroidism. V gene TRBV6-2 or TRBV6-3 combines with J gene TRBJ2-7; no clear D gene. Sample: blood. In nucleotides, the CDR3 is TGTGCCAGCAGTTACTCCGCGCGCCGGGCGGTTATCTACGAGCAGTACTTC. Translating gives CASSYSARRAVIYEQYF.